This is a list of T cell receptor beta chains from one sample in a study of regulatory dendritic cells for organ transplantation. The protocol was immunoSEQ multiplex PCR, while the TCRdb copy is restricted to in-frame clones and leaves out a portion. The sample records about 29,000 clones, about 75% being singletons. Sequencing was performed on memory CD4+ T cells from blood. The origin of the receptors is a human donor in good health. The CDR3 runs from the conserved cysteine through the conserved F or W.

TRBV18	13	TRBJ1-1	CASSDTMNTEAFF
TRBV19	15	TRBJ2-7	CASSIQGAGSYEQYF
TRBV6-5	12	TRBJ1-1	CASSSDRSEAFF
TRBV27	14	TRBJ2-7	CASSRRDTLGEQYF
TRBV5-1	15	TRBJ2-7	CASSPRTSGINEQYF
TRBV6-5	15	TRBJ1-2	CASSYSGVRDYGYTF
TRBV30	14	TRBJ2-3	CAWSTGLPTDTQYF
TRBV27	16	TRBJ2-4	CASSRTLRQGMDIQYF
TRBV29-1	14	TRBJ2-5	CSVFEGGAGETQYF
TRBV5-4	13	TRBJ1-2	CASRTGGTYGYTF
TRBV10-3	17	TRBJ2-7	CAISATSSGGPLSEQYF
TRBV6-1	14	TRBJ1-6	CASNRPGTGSPLHF
TRBV4-2	14	TRBJ2-1	CASSQDTGQGSQFF
TRBV30	18	TRBJ2-2	CAWSPTALGLVVSGELFF
TRBV4-2	14	TRBJ1-2	CASSQVGQGNVYTF
TRBV7-6	14	TRBJ1-5	CASSLYTGAQPQHF
TRBV5-4	13	TRBJ2-7	CASSLSGKYEQYF
TRBV28	15	TRBJ2-3	CASSLPRLRTDTQYF
TRBV7-9	15	TRBJ2-1	CASSRYRGENNEQFF
TRBV6-5	15	TRBJ2-2	CASSYRGLATGELFF
TRBV5-4	12	TRBJ2-1	CASSLVNNEQFF
TRBV5-4	16	TRBJ2-7	CASSLDEARVRNEQYF
TRBV30	13	TRBJ1-1	CAWSAAVNTEAFF
TRBV6-1	13	TRBJ2-5	CASSVQGGKTQYF
TRBV7-3	15	TRBJ2-5	CASSFSPGPTETQYF
TRBV5-4	15	TRBJ2-5	CASSLGGLAWETQYF
TRBV9	13	TRBJ2-3	CASSVDATDTQYF
TRBV4-3	15	TRBJ2-1	CASSPRAGGNNEQFF
TRBV10-2	14	TRBJ1-1	CASSEASGNTEAFF
TRBV6-1	14	TRBJ2-3	CASSPAELTDTQYF